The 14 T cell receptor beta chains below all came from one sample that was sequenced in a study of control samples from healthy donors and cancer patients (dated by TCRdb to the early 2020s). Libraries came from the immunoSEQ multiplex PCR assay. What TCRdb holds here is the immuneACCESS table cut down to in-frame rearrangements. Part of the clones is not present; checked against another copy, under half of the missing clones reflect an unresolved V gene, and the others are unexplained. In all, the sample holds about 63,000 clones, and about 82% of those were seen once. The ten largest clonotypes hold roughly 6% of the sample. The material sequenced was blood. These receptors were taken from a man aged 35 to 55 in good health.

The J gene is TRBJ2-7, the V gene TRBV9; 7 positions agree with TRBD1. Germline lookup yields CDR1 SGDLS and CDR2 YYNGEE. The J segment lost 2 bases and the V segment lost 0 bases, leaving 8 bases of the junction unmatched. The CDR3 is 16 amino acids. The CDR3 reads CASSVGDRVKAYEQYF. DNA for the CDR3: TGTGCCAGCAGCGTAGGAGACAGGGTTAAGGCCTACGAGCAGTACTTC.

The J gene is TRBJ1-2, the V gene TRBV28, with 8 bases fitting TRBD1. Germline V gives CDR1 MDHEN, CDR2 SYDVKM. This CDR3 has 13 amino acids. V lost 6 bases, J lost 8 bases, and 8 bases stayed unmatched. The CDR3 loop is CASRAQGARGYTF. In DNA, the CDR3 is TGTGCCAGCAGAGCGCAGGGGGCGCGGGGCTACACCTTC.

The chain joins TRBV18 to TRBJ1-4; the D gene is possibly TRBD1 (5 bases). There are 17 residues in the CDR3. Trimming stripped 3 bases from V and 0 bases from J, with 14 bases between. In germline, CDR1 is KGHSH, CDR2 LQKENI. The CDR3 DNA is TGTGCCAGCTCACCCCGGGGACCCCAGGCAACTAATGAAAAACTGTTTTTT. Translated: CASSPRGPQATNEKLFF.

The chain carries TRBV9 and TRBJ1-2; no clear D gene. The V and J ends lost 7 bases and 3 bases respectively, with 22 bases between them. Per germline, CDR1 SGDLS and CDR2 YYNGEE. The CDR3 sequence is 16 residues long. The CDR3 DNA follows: TGTGCCAGCCGCCCGGGATCTTTTATGGAGGACTATGGCTACACCTTC. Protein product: CASRPGSFMEDYGYTF.

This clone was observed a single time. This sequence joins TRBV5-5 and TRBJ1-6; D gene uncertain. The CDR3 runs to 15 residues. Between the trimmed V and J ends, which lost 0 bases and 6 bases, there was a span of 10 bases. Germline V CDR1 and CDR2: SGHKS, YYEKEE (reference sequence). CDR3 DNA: TGTGCCAGCAGCTTGGCCTCGAGGTCTAATTCACCCCTCCACTTT. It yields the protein CASSLASRSNSPLHF.

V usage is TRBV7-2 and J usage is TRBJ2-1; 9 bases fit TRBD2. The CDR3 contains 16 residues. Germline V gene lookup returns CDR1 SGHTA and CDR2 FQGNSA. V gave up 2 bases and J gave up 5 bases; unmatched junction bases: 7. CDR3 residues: CASSLWASGDHNEQFF. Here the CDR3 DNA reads TGTGCCAGCAGCTTATGGGCTAGCGGGGACCACAATGAGCAGTTCTTC.

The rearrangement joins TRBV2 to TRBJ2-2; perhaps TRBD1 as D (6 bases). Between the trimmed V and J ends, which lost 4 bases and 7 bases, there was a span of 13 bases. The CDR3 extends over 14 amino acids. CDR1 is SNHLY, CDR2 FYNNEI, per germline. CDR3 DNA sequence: TGTGCCAGCAGTGTTTCACAGGGCTTCGGGGAGCTGTTTTTT. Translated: CASSVSQGFGELFF.

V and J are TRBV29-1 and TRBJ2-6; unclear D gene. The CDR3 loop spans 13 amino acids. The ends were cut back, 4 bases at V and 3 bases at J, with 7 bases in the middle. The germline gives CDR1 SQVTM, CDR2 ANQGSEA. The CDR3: CSVAWGGANVLTF. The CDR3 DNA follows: TGCAGCGTTGCCTGGGGTGGGGCCAACGTCCTGACTTTC.

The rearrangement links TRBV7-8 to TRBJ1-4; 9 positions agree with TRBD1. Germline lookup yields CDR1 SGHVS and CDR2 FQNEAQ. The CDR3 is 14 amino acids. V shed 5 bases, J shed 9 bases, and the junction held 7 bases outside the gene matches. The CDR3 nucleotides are TGTGCCAGCAGCCACGGGACAGGGCGGAAAAAACTGTTTTTT. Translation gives CASSHGTGRKKLFF.

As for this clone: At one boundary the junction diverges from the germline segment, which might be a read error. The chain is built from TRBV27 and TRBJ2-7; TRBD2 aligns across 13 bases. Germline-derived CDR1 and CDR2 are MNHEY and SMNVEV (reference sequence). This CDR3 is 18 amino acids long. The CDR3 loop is CASSLLPQGLAGVLRLNF. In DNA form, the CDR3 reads TGTGCCAGCAGTTTACTCCCCCAAGGACTAGCGGGAGTCCTACGGTTGAACTTC.

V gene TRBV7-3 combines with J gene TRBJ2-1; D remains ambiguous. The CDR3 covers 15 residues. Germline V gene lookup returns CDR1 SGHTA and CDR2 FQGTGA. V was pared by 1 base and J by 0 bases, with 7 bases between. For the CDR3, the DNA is TGTGCCAGCAGCTTAAGTCCCAGCTCCTACAATGAGCAGTTCTTC. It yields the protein CASSLSPSSYNEQFF.

CDR3 loop: CASSREVRNSPLHF. The CDR3 bases are TGTGCCAGCTCGCGGGAGGTCCGCAATTCACCCCTCCACTTT. This chain links TRBV18 with TRBJ1-6, with D unresolved. V lost 6 bases and J lost 7, with 13 bases in between. CDR1 is KGHSH and CDR2 is LQKENI in the germline V gene. CDR3 length: 14 amino acids.

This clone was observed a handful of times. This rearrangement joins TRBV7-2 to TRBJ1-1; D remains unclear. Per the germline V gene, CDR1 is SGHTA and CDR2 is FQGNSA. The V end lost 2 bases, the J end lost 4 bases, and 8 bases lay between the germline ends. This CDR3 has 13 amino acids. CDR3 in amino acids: CASSLYAATEAFF. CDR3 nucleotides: TGTGCCAGCAGCTTATACGCTGCCACTGAAGCTTTCTTT.

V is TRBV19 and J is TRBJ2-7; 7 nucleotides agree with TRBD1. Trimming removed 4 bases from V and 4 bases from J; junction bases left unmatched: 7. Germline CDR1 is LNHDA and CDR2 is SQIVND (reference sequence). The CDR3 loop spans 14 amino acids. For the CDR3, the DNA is TGTGCCAGTAGTACGACAGGGAATGGGTACGAGCAGTACTTC. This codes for CASSTTGNGYEQYF.